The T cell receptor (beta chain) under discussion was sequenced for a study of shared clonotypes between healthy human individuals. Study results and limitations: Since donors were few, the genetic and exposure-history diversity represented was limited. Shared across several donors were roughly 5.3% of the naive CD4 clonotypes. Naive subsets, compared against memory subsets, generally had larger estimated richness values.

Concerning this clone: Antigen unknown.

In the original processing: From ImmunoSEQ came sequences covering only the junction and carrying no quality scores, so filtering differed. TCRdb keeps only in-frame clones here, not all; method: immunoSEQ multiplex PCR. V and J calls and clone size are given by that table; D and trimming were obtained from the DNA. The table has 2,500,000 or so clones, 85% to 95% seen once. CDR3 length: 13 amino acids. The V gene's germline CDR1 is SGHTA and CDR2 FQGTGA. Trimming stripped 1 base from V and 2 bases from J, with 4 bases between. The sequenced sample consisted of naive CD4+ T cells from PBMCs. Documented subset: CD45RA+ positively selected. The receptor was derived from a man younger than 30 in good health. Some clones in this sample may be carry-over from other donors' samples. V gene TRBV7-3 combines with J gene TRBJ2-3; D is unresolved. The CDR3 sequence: CASSLIVTDTQYF. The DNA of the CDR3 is TGTGCCAGCAGCTTAATAGTCACAGATACGCAGTATTTT.